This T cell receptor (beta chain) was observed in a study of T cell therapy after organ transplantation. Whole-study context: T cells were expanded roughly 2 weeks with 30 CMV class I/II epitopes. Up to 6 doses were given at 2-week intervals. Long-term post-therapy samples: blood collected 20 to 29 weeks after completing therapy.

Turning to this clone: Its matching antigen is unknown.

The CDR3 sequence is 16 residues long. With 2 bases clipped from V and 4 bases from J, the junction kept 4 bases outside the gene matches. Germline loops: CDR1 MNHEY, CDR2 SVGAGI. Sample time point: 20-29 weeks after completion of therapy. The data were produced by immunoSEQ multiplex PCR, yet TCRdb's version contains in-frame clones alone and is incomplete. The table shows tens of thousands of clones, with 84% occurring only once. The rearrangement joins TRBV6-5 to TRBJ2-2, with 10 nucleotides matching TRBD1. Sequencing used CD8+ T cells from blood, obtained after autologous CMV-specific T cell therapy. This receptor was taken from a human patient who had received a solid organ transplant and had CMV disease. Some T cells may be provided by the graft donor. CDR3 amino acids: CASSYATGGGTGELFF. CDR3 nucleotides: TGTGCCAGCAGTTACGCGACAGGGGGCGGCACCGGGGAGCTGTTTTTT.